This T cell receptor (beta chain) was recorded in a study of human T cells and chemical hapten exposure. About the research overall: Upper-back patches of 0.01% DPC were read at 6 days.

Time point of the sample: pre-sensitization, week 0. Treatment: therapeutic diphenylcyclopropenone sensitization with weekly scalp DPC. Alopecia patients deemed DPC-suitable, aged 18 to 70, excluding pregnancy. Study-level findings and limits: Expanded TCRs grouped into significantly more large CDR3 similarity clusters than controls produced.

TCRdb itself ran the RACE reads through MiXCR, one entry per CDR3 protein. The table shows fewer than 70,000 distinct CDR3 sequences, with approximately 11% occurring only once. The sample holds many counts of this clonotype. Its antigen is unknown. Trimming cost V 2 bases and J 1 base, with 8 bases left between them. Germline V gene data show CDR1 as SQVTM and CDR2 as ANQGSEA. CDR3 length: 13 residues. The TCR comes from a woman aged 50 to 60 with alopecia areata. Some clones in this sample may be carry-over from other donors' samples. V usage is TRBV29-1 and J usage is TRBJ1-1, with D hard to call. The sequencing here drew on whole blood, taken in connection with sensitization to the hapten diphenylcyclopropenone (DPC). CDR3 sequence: CSVEQSPNTEAFF. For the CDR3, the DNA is TGCAGCGTTGAACAATCACCGAACACTGAAGCTTTCTTT.